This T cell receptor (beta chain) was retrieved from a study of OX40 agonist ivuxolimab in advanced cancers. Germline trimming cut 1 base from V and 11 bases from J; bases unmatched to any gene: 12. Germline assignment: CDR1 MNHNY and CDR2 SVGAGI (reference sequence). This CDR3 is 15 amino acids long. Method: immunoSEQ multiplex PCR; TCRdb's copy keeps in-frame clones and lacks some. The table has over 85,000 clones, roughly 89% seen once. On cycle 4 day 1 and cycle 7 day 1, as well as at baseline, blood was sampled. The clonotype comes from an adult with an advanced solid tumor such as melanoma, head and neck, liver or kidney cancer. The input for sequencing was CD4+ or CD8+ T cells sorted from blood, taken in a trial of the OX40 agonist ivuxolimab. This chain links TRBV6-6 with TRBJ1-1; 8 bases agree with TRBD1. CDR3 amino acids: CASSYFDRGNAWAFF. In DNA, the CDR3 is TGTGCCAGCAGTTACTTCGACAGGGGTAACGCGTGGGCTTTCTTT.